Following are 23 T cell receptor beta chains from one sample sequenced in a study of blood T cell repertoires in COVID-19. Generated by immunoSEQ multiplex PCR, the TCRdb table keeps only in-frame clones and is missing some. The data contain 90,000 or so clones, roughly 90% of them singletons. Sequencing used peripheral blood. These receptors originate from a man aged 60 to 69 with COVID-19, enrolled during active disease.

The CDR3 protein is CASTSVEVNTGELFF. The CDR3 DNA is TGTGCCAGTACTTCCGTAGAGGTAAACACCGGGGAGCTGTTTTTT. This chain links TRBV19 with TRBJ2-2; no reliable D call. CDR1 LNHDA and CDR2 SQIVND come from the germline V gene (reference sequence). Trimming shortened V by 7 bases and J by 2 bases, and 14 bases separated the two germline ends. This CDR3 contains 15 residues.

V and J are TRBV2 and TRBJ1-6; 9 positions match TRBD1. Germline loops: CDR1 SNHLY, CDR2 FYNNEI. Trimming at V came to 8 bases and at J to 11 bases, leaving 7 bases not matched to a gene. The CDR3 is 13 amino acids. The CDR3 coding sequence is TGTGCCAGCCGAAGACAGGGGGGTACACCCCTCCACTTT. Residues: CASRRQGGTPLHF.

The chain couples TRBV10-1 to TRBJ1-1; D gene ambiguous. The CDR3 has 13 residues. Germline-derived CDR1 and CDR2 are WNHNN and SYGVQD (reference sequence). V was cut by 7 bases and J by 0 bases, with 9 bases left in between. As DNA, the CDR3 is TGCGCCAGCATGGGAGAATTGAACACTGAAGCTTTCTTT. The encoded protein is CASMGELNTEAFF.

This clone showed up just a few times. The chain has TRBV24-1 and TRBJ2-1; D is undetermined. V was trimmed by 5 bases and J by 9 bases, leaving 10 bases between them. Germline V gene data show CDR1 as KGHDR and CDR2 as SFDVKD. There are 12 residues in the CDR3. The CDR3 reads CATSGFSSEQFF. CDR3 DNA: TGTGCCACCAGTGGATTTAGTAGTGAGCAGTTCTTC.

The rearrangement links TRBV29-1 to TRBJ2-2, with a weak D call TRBD1 (5 bases). The CDR3 contains 15 residues. Trimming shortened V by 6 bases and J by 3 bases, and 17 bases separated the two germline ends. CDR1 and CDR2 (germline): SQVTM, ANQGSEA. CDR3 region: CSVSRGLGDTGELFF. The CDR3 region has the DNA TGCAGCGTGTCAAGGGGCCTAGGGGACACCGGGGAGCTGTTTTTT.

This rearrangement joins TRBV28 to TRBJ1-3; 10 nucleotides match TRBD1. Germline V gene data show CDR1 as MDHEN and CDR2 as SYDVKM. J was trimmed by 4 bases and V by 6 bases; bases with no gene match: 9. CDR3 length: 16 amino acids. In DNA, the CDR3 is TGTGCCAGCAGCCGTGGACAGGGGGTGGCCGGAAACACCATATATTTT. Its protein product is CASSRGQGVAGNTIYF.

V is TRBV6-6 and J is TRBJ2-7; tentatively, D is TRBD2 (6 bases). The CDR3 has 12 amino acids. V was clipped by 5 bases and J by 6 bases, with 11 bases between them. Germline values: CDR1 MNHNY, CDR2 SVGAGI (reference sequence). The CDR3 coding sequence is TGTGCCAGCAGTGCCTCTAGCGTCGAGCAGTACTTC. It translates to CASSASSVEQYF.

The chain links TRBV9 to TRBJ1-1; maybe TRBD1 (5 bases). Trimming removed 4 bases from V and 1 base from J, with 20 bases in between. In germline, CDR1 is SGDLS, CDR2 YYNGEE. CDR3 length: 17 residues. This CDR3 is CASSLRPRVIENTEAFF. The CDR3 DNA follows: TGTGCCAGCAGCCTAAGACCCAGGGTGATAGAGAACACTGAAGCTTTCTTT.

The chain joins TRBV18 to TRBJ1-5; TRBD1 matches at 9 bases. The length of the CDR3 is 15 residues. Trimming cost V 6 bases and J 5 bases; bases outside gene matches: 8. CDR1 and CDR2 from the germline V gene are KGHSH and LQKENI. The CDR3 spells CASSLQGARDQPQHF. The CDR3 DNA sequence: TGTGCCAGCTCCCTACAGGGGGCGCGGGATCAGCCCCAGCATTTT. Full variable domain (outside the CDR3, taken from reference TRBV18 and TRBJ1-5): NAGVMQNPRHLVRRRGQEARLRCSPMKGHSHVYWYRQLPEEGLKFMVYLQKENIIDESGMPKERFSAEFPKEGPSILRIQQVVRGDSAAYFCASSLQGARDQPQHFGDGTRLSIL.

This clone was counted between two and nine times. V gene TRBV5-6 combines with J gene TRBJ1-1; D gene uncertain. Trimming left V 1 base short and J 8 bases short, with 9 bases between. The CDR3 has 12 residues. CDR1 is SGHDT, CDR2 YYEEEE, per germline. For the CDR3, the DNA is TGTGCCAGCAGCTTGTCCACGGGAGAAGCTTTCTTT. The encoded protein is CASSLSTGEAFF.

This rearrangement joins TRBV28 to TRBJ2-3; 7 bases are a match to TRBD2. V trimming: 5 bases; J trimming: 9 bases; junction bases outside the gene matches: 11. CDR3 size: 14 residues. CDR1 is MDHEN and CDR2 is SYDVKM in the germline V gene. CDR3 sequence reads: CASSRTRLGGTQYF. In nucleotides, the CDR3 is TGTGCCAGCAGTAGGACTAGGCTGGGGGGGACGCAGTATTTT.

This chain uses TRBV28 with TRBJ2-7; 9 bases are shared with TRBD2. V shed 2 bases and J 6 bases; nucleotides not matched to a gene: 5. Germline V lookup: CDR1 MDHEN, CDR2 SYDVKM. The CDR3 is 14 residues long. CDR3 DNA sequence: TGTGCCAGCAGTTTAGGGGGCGGGAGGGGCGAGCAGTACTTC. This translates into CASSLGGGRGEQYF. Looking up the rest from reference TRBV28 and TRBJ2-7 gives the full variable domain: DVKVTQSSRYLVKRTGEKVFLECVQDMDHENMFWYRQDPGLGLRLIYFSYDVKMKEKGDIPEGYSVSREKKERFSLILESASTNQTSMYLCASSLGGGRGEQYFGPGTRLTVT.

There are a few counts of this clone. The DNA of the CDR3 is TGTGCCAGCAGTAGATGGGACTTTGGAGGGTACGAGCAGTACTTC. Its translation is CASSRWDFGGYEQYF. The J gene is TRBJ2-7, the V gene TRBV6-5; possibly TRBD2 for D (6 bases). Germline-derived CDR1 and CDR2 are MNHEY and SVGAGI. The CDR3 runs 15 residues. V gave up 5 bases and J gave up 4 bases, with 18 bases separating them.

The genes are TRBV4-2 and TRBJ2-7; possibly TRBD2 for D (5 bases). There are 14 residues in the CDR3. The germline CDR1 and CDR2 sequences are LGHNA and YNFKEQ. The ends were cut back, 0 bases at V and 5 bases at J, with 11 bases in the middle. The CDR3 DNA is TGTGCCAGCAGCCAAGAAGCGGTCCGGAACGAGCAGTACTTC. Its translation is CASSQEAVRNEQYF.

V is TRBV6-5 and J is TRBJ1-1; 7 bases fit TRBD1. J gave up 10 bases and V 4 bases, and 12 bases lay outside the gene matches. This CDR3 is built from 14 residues. Germline V CDR1 and CDR2: MNHEY, SVGAGI. The CDR3 loop reads CASSSGQMPIRAFF. The CDR3 nucleotides read TGTGCCAGCAGTTCGGGACAGATGCCGATTAGAGCTTTCTTT.

The V call is TRBV7-9, the J call TRBJ1-5; 8 bases are a match to TRBD1. With 4 bases clipped from V and 7 bases from J, the junction kept 9 bases outside the gene matches. CDR1 is SEHNR, CDR2 FQNEAQ, per germline (reference sequence). This CDR3 is built from 15 residues. This chain's CDR3 is CASSSAGGRRQPQHF. The CDR3 DNA follows: TGTGCCAGCAGCTCAGCAGGGGGCCGGCGACAGCCCCAGCATTTT.

This clone was seen a few times. In nucleotides, the CDR3 is TGTGCCAGCAGTCGGACTAGCGGCTACAATGAGCAGTTCTTC. Protein sequence: CASSRTSGYNEQFF. This rearrangement joins TRBV2 to TRBJ2-1; TRBD2 agrees at 10 bases. Germline V lookup: CDR1 SNHLY, CDR2 FYNNEI. The CDR3 is 14 amino acids. V shed 5 bases and J 3 bases; nucleotides not matched to a gene: 1.

CDR3 DNA sequence: TGTGCCTGGAGCCGGCAGGCGAACACTGAAGCTTTCTTT. This sequence encodes CAWSRQANTEAFF. V and J are TRBV30 and TRBJ1-1, with D uncertain. V dropped 3 bases and J dropped 1 base, with 9 bases sitting between them. CDR1 GTSNPN and CDR2 SVGIG come from the germline V gene (reference sequence). CDR3 length: 13 amino acids.

The rearrangement links TRBV27 to TRBJ1-2; tentative D call: TRBD1 (6 bases). CDR3 length: 13 residues. The germline V gene encodes CDR1 MNHEY and CDR2 SMNVEV (reference sequence). The germline V and J ends were trimmed by 2 bases and 5 bases, with 9 bases remaining between them. The CDR3 loop reads CASSLNRAYGYTF. The CDR3 coding sequence is TGTGCCAGCAGTTTAAACAGGGCATATGGCTACACCTTC.

The chain links TRBV7-3 to TRBJ1-2; D is perhaps TRBD1 (6 bases). The CDR3 spans 17 residues. CDR1 is SGHTA, CDR2 FQGTGA, per germline. V gave up 5 bases and J gave up 3 bases, with 22 bases separating them. This CDR3 is CASSRTGLISPDYGYTF. As DNA, the CDR3 is TGTGCCAGCAGCCGAACAGGGCTCATCTCTCCGGACTATGGCTACACCTTC.

V usage is TRBV3-1 (or the pseudogene TRBV3-2) and J usage is TRBJ1-2; D is unresolved. Germline V gene data show CDR1 as LGHDT and CDR2 as YNNKEL (reference sequence). V gave up 1 base and J gave up 11 bases, with 14 bases separating them. The CDR3 extends over 13 amino acids. CDR3 sequence reads: CASSQAAGYPYTF. CDR3 nucleotide sequence: TGTGCCAGCAGCCAAGCCGCAGGATACCCTTACACCTTC.

The chain combines TRBV4-1 with TRBJ2-3, with TRBD2 matching over 8 bases. The CDR3 length is 17 residues. The V segment lost 4 bases and the J segment 7 bases; nucleotides outside the gene matches: 16. Germline CDR1 is MGHRA and CDR2 is YSYEKL. This CDR3 reads CASSPLEGSGRRNTQYF. CDR3 bases: TGCGCCAGCAGCCCCCTTGAGGGGAGCGGGAGAAGAAATACGCAGTATTTT.

This clone was found once. The CDR3 spells CAITQTGSSGYTF. The CDR3 DNA follows: TGTGCCATCACCCAGACAGGGAGTAGTGGCTACACCTTC. The chain links TRBV10-3 to TRBJ1-2; 7 bases line up with TRBD1. The CDR3 covers 13 residues. The V gene's germline CDR1 is ENHRY and CDR2 SYGVKD. The V segment lost 7 bases and the J segment 7 bases; nucleotides outside the gene matches: 9.